The next 3 T cell receptor beta chains were all read from a single sample in a study of T-cell reconstitution after alpha-beta-depleted transplantation in children. Researchers prepared the TCRbeta library using unique molecular identifiers, the study reports. One entry per CDR3 protein, called by TCRdb with MiXCR from the PCR reads. The sample has about 580,000 distinct CDR3 sequences, under 25% seen once. The sequences come from PBMCs, mostly from graft donor cells, collected 360 days after TCRalphabeta/CD19-depleted stem cell transplant. Receptors were obtained from a boy in the first two years of life who had a stem cell transplant for acute myeloid leukemia, so the T cells may come from the graft donor.

This clonotype was observed many times. The J gene is TRBJ2-1, the V gene TRBV7-9; D possibly matches TRBD1 or TRBD2 (5 bases each). The V end lost 6 bases, the J end lost 6 bases, and 18 bases lay between the germline ends. This CDR3 is built from 15 residues. Germline assignment: CDR1 SEHNR and CDR2 FQNEAQ (reference sequence). CDR3 in DNA: TGTGCCAGCAGACCCGACTGGGACCCCATCAATGAGCAGTTCTTC. Translating gives CASRPDWDPINEQFF.

This clonotype was detected a few times. This sequence joins TRBV5-1 and TRBJ2-1, with 7 nucleotides matching TRBD1. The trim removed 0 bases at V and 0 bases at J, leaving 6 bases unmatched. This CDR3 comprises 17 residues. Looked up from germline, CDR1 is SGHRS and CDR2 is YFSETQ. In DNA, the CDR3 is TGCGCCAGCAGCTTGGGGGACAGCTTAAGCTCCTACAATGAGCAGTTCTTC. Amino acid sequence: CASSLGDSLSSYNEQFF. The full variable domain, in which reference TRBV5-1 and TRBJ2-1 provide the parts outside the CDR3, is KAGVTQTPRYLIKTRGQQVTLSCSPISGHRSVSWYQQTPGQGLQFLFEYFSETQRNKGNFPGRFSGRQFSNSRSEMNVSTLELGDSALYLCASSLGDSLSSYNEQFFGPGTRLTVL.

This clonotype was detected only a few times. The chain is built from TRBV6-5 and TRBJ2-2; unclear D gene. V lost 0 bases and J 7 bases, leaving 12 bases between the germline ends. The germline V gene has CDR1 MNHEY and CDR2 SVGAGI. The CDR3 has 15 amino acids. The CDR3 region has the DNA TGTGCCAGCAGTTACTCGTACCAGCTCGGCGGGGAGCTGTTTTTT. It translates to CASSYSYQLGGELFF.